This T cell receptor beta chain came from a study of spatial heterogeneity in lung cancer. As for the study in general: Each time, sequencing found more beta-chain sequences than alpha-chain sequences. Within raw reads, each unique TCR and UMI combination appeared on average more than ten times.

This clonotype came up many times. The germline V gene encodes CDR1 DFQATT and CDR2 SNEGSKA (reference sequence). The CDR3 is made up of 15 amino acids. TCR cDNA molecules each carried a unique molecular identifier. In TCRdb, the 5' RACE reads were re-called with MiXCR into one record per CDR3 protein. The sample includes 20,000 to 25,000 distinct CDR3 sequences, about 4.5% of them seen just once. Documented time point: sample taken at primary tumor resection. Researchers sequenced whole RNA taken from tumor, nontumor lung or frozen PBMC without sorting. This sequence originates from a male donor with early-stage non-small cell lung cancer. The material was PBMCs, obtained at surgery. The chain recombines TRBV20-1 with TRBJ2-7; D is possibly TRBD2 (6 bases). The CDR3 loop is CSANPPGLLGGEQYF. The CDR3 nucleotides read TGCAGCGCCAACCCCCCGGGACTCCTGGGGGGAGAGCAGTACTTC.